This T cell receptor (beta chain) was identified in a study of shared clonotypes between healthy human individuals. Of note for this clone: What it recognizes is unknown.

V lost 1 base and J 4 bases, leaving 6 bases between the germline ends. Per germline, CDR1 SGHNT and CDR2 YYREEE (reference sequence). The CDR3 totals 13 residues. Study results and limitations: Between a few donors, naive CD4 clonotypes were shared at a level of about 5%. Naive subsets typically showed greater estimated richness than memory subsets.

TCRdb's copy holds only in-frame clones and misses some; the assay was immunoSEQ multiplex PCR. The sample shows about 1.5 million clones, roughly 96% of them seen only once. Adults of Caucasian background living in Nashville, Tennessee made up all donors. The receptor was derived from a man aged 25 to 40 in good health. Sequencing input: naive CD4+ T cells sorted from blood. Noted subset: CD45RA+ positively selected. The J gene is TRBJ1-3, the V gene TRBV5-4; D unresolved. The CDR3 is CASSLMGGNTIYF. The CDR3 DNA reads TGTGCCAGCAGCTTGATGGGGGGAAACACCATATATTTT.